These T cell receptor beta chains were read from a single sample in a study of beta chain features in type 1 diabetes. Profiling relied on immunoSEQ multiplex PCR, and the TCRdb table lists in-frame clones only, not all of them. This sample yields about 160,000 clones, of which around 8.4% are seen a single time; approximately 0.54% belongs to the top ten. The sequenced sample consisted of central memory CD4+ T cells from blood. The receptor set was obtained from a woman under 30 with type 1 diabetes. CDR3s include the opening cysteine and the closing phenylalanine or tryptophan. Fields, in order: D gene, clone size, J gene, V gene, CDR3 protein, CDR3 DNA. A D gene is named only where the DNA matches it firmly. Size tells how often a clone was seen (once, few, many) or the class of an expanded clone, and some rows leave it out.

.	few	TRBJ1-1	TRBV9	CASRSGGSSEAFF	TGTGCCAGCAGAAGTGGGGGCTCCTCTGAAGCTTTCTTT
TRBD2	.	TRBJ2-3	TRBV4-1	CASSPNPGTRSTDTQYF	TGCGCCAGCAGCCCAAATCCGGGGACTAGATCCACAGATACGCAGTATTTT
TRBD1	.	TRBJ2-6	TRBV11-2	CASSIRTGSSGANVLTF	TGTGCCAGCAGCATACGGACAGGCAGCTCTGGGGCCAACGTCCTGACTTTC
TRBD2	.	TRBJ2-7	TRBV4-1	CASSYEAGGTYEQYF	TGCGCCAGCAGCTATGAAGCGGGGGGCACCTACGAGCAGTACTTC
TRBD1	few	TRBJ1-2	TRBV30	CACLGQGNLCGYTF	TGTGCCTGCCTGGGACAGGGGAACCTGTGTGGCTACACCTTC
.	few	TRBJ2-3	TRBV14	CASSLLTDTQYF	TGTGCCAGCAGCCTCCTCACAGATACGCAGTATTTT
.	.	TRBJ2-5	TRBV14	CASSQGFGETQYF	TGTGCCAGCAGCCAAGGGTTCGGAGAGACCCAGTACTTC
TRBD2	few	TRBJ2-1	TRBV11-1	CASSPRTSGSSHQFF	TGTGCCAGCAGCCCAAGGACTAGCGGGAGTTCGCATCAGTTCTTC
.	.	TRBJ2-7	TRBV18	CASSPPAGHYEQYF	TGTGCCAGCTCACCACCGGCAGGACACTACGAGCAGTACTTC
.	.	TRBJ1-1	TRBV7-2	CASSLSVNTEAFF	TGTGCCAGCAGCTTAAGCGTGAACACTGAAGCTTTCTTT
TRBD1	few	TRBJ1-4	TRBV5-8	CASSRGGGEKLFF	TGTGCCAGCAGCCGAGGAGGGGGCGAAAAACTGTTTTTT
TRBD2	.	TRBJ2-7	TRBV5-4	CASSQVLAGASYEQYF	TGTGCCAGCAGCCAAGTCTTAGCGGGAGCCTCCTACGAGCAGTACTTC
TRBD1	.	TRBJ1-4	TRBV5-4	CASSSPGQGGEKLFF	TGTGCCAGCAGCAGTCCGGGACAGGGGGGGGAAAAACTGTTTTTT
.	many	TRBJ2-7	TRBV29-1	CSVRGSHYEQYF	TGCAGCGTCCGCGGGTCTCACTACGAGCAGTACTTC
.	.	TRBJ2-5	TRBV2	CASSRAPAETQYF	TGTGCCAGCAGCAGGGCCCCTGCAGAGACCCAGTACTTC